This record concerns one T cell receptor (beta chain) sequence. This record comes from a study of sequential checkpoint blockade in melanoma. The wider study: Maintenance nivolumab came after either treatment sequence.

Produced via immunoSEQ multiplex PCR; TCRdb's table is partial and in-frame only. The sample has about 40,000 clones, more than 80% seen once; the top ten hold around 10%. As to treatment: randomized to nivolumab then ipilimumab (arm A) or the reverse (arm B). Sorted cells were live CD3+CD8+, lacking CD19 and CD56, from PBMCs. Germline CDR1 is MDHEN and CDR2 is SYDVKM. Trimming pared 6 bases from V and 5 bases from J, leaving 14 bases between. The CDR3 runs 13 residues. Sample: CD8+ T cells sorted from blood (inferred from file names), taken from a patient given nivolumab and ipilimumab in sequence. The rearrangement uses TRBV28 and TRBJ2-7; D is possibly TRBD1 (5 bases). The sequence came from a human donor with melanoma. In DNA, the CDR3 is TGTGCCAGCAGACGGCTCACAGGTAACGAGCAGTACTTC. Amino acid sequence: CASRRLTGNEQYF.